One sample yielded the 2 T cell receptor beta chains listed below, sequenced in a study of blood T cell repertoires in COVID-19. Generated by immunoSEQ multiplex PCR, the TCRdb table keeps only in-frame clones and is missing some. The sample records about 95,000 clones, approximately 84% being singletons. Sequencing was done on a sample of peripheral blood. The origin of the receptors is a human donor in a cohort sampled during active COVID-19.

The rearrangement links TRBV27 to TRBJ2-3; the match to TRBD2 covers 9 bases. Germline V gene data show CDR1 as MNHEY and CDR2 as SMNVEV (reference sequence). The CDR3 runs to 15 residues. The V segment lost 7 bases and the J segment 5 bases; nucleotides outside the gene matches: 10. The CDR3 bases are TGTGCCAGCACCCCCGCGGGGGGGCCGGTAGATACGCAGTATTTT. Residues: CASTPAGGPVDTQYF.

This sequence joins TRBV24-1 and TRBJ2-5; 9 nucleotides line up with TRBD2. V was pared by 7 bases and J by 2 bases, with 4 bases of the junction left unmatched. The CDR3 is 14 residues long. The germline gives CDR1 KGHDR, CDR2 SFDVKD. In DNA, the CDR3 is TGTGCCACCAGGCTTCTAGCGGGGCAAGAGACCCAGTACTTC. Encoded protein: CATRLLAGQETQYF.